This T cell receptor beta chain was retrieved from a study of cytomegalovirus exposure and HLA in healthy donors. Study context: Early on, a data release was issued that held approximately 92 million unique TCRs from HLA-typed donors. The study, taken as a whole, reports: As a later analysis showed, a missense DCLRE1C variant was linked to trimming of TCR beta V- and J-genes. Near-uniform donor sequencing depth was presumed by presence/absence analyses. According to the study, approximately 150 TCR beta chains were cytomegalovirus-associated.

The CDR3 is made up of 17 amino acids. Trimming at V came to 0 bases and at J to 4 bases, leaving 10 bases not matched to a gene. Germline CDR1 is SGHRS and CDR2 is YFSETQ. This clone was counted only a few times. Its antigen is unidentified. Primers for the PCR totalled 60 Vbeta and 13 Jbeta. Produced via immunoSEQ multiplex PCR; TCRdb's table is partial and in-frame only. Of some 170,000 clones listed, roughly 9.5% are singletons. The sequence derives from a woman aged 30 to 39 in good health and CMV-seropositive. V gene TRBV5-1 combines with J gene TRBJ2-7; 10 bases align to TRBD2. The specimen was PBMCs. The DNA of the CDR3 is TGCGCCAGCAGCTTGGGGGGGGCTAGCGGGGGCCTTTACGAGCAGTACTTC. Its translation: CASSLGGASGGLYEQYF.